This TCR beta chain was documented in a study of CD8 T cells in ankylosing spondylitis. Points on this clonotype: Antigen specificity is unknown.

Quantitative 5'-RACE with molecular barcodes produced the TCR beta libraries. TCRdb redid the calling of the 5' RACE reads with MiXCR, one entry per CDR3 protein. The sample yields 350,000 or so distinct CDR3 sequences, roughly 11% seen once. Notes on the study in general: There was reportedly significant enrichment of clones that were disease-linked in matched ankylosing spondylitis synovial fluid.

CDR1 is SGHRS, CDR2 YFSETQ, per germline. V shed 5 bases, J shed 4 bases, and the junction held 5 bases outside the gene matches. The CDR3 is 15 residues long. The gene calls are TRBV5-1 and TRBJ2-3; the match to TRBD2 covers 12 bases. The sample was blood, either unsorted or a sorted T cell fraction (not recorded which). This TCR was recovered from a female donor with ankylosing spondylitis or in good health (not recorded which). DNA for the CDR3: TGCGCCAGCAGTTATCTAGCGGGAGGGCCAGATACGCAGTATTTT. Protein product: CASSYLAGGPDTQYF.